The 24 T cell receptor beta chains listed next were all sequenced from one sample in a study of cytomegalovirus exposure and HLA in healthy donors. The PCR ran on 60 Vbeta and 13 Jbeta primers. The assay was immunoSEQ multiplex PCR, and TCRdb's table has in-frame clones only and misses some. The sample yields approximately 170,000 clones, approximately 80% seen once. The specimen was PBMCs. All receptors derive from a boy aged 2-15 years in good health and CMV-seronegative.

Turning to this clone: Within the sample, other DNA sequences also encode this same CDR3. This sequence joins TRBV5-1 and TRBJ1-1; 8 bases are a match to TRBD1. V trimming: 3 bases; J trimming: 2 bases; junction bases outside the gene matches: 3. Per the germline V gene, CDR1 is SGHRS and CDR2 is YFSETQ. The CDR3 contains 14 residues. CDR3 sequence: CASSSGQGNTEAFF. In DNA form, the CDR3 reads TGCGCCAGCAGCTCTGGACAGGGAAACACTGAAGCTTTCTTT.

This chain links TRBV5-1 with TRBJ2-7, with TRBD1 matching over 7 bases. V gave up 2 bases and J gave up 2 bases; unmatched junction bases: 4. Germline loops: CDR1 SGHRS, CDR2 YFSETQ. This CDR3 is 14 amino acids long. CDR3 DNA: TGCGCCAGCAGCTTACCGGGACAGACCTACGAGCAGTACTTC. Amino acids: CASSLPGQTYEQYF.

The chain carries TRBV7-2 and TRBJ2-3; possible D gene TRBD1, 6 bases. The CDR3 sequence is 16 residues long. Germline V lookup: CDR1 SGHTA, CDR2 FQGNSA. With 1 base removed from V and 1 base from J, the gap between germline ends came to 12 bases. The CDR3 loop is CASSLGSYRGTDTQYF. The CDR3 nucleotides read TGTGCCAGCAGCTTAGGGAGTTACAGGGGCACAGATACGCAGTATTTT.

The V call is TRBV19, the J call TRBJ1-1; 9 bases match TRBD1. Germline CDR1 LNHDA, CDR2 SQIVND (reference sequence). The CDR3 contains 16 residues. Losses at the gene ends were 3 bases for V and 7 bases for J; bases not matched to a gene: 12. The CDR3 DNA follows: TGTGCCAGTAGTATCGTATCGGGGACAGGGAGTAATGAAGCTTTCTTT. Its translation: CASSIVSGTGSNEAFF.

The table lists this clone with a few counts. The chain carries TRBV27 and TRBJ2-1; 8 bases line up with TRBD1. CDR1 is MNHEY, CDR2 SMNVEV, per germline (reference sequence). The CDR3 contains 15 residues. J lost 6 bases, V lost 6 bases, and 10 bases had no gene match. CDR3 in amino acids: CASSLRQGTLNEQFF. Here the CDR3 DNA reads TGTGCCAGCAGCCTCCGACAGGGGACCCTCAATGAGCAGTTCTTC.

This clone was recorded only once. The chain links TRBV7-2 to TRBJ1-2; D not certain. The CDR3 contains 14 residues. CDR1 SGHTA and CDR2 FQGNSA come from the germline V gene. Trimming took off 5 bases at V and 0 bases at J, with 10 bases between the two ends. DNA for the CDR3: TGTGCCAGCAGCCCCCGCCCAGCTAACTATGGCTACACCTTC. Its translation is CASSPRPANYGYTF.

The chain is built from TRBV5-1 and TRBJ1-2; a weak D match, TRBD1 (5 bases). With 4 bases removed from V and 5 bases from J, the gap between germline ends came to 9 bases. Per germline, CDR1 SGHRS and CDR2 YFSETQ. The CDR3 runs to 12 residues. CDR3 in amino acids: CASSPDSYGYTF. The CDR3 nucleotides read TGCGCCAGCAGCCCCGACAGTTATGGCTACACCTTC.

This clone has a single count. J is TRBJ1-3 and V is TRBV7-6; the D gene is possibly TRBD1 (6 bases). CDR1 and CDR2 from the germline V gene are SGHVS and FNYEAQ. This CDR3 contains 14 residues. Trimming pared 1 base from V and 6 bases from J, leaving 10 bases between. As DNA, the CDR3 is TGTGCCAGCAGCTTAGTCAGGGGTCAAAACACCATATATTTT. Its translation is CASSLVRGQNTIYF.

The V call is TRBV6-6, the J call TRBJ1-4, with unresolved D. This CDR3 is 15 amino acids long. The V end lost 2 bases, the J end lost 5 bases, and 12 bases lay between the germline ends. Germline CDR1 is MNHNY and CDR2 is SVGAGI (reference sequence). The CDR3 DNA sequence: TGTGCCAGCAGTTACGGAGACTCCAGAAATGAAAAACTGTTTTTT. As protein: CASSYGDSRNEKLFF.

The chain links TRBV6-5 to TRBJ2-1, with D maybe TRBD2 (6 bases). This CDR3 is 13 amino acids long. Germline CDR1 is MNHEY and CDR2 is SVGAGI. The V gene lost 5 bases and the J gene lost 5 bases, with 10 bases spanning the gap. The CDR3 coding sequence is TGTGCCAGCAGTCCCCGGGAGAACAATGAGCAGTTCTTC. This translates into CASSPRENNEQFF.

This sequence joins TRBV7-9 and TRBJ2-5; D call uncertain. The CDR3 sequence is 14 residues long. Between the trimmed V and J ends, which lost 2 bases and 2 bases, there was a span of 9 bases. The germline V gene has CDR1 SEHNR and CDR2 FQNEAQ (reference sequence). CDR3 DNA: TGTGCCAGCAGCTTAAACGGAGCGCAAGAGACCCAGTACTTC. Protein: CASSLNGAQETQYF.

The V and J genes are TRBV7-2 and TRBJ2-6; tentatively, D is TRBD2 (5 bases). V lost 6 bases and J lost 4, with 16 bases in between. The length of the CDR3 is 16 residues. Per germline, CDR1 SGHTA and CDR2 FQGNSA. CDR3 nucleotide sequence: TGTGCCAGCAGACTCGGTCCGGGAAGGGGGGCCAACGTCCTGACTTTC. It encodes CASRLGPGRGANVLTF. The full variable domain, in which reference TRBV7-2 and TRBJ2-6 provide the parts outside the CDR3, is GAGVSQSPSNKVTEKGKDVELRCDPISGHTALYWYRQSLGQGLEFLIYFQGNSAPDKSGLPSDRFSAERTGGSVSTLTIQRTQQEDSAVYLCASRLGPGRGANVLTFGAGSRLTVL.

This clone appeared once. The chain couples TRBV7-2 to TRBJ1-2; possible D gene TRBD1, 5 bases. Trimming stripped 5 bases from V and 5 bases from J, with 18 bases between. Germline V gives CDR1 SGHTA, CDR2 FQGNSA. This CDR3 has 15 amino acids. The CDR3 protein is CASSAEIQGGYGYTF. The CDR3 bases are TGTGCCAGCAGCGCCGAAATCCAGGGTGGATATGGCTACACCTTC.

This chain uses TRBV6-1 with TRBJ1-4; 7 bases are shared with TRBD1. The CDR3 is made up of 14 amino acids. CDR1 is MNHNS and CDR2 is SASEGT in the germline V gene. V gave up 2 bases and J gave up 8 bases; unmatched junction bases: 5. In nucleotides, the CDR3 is TGTGCCAGCAGTGAACGACAGGGCTGGGAAAAACTGTTTTTT. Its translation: CASSERQGWEKLFF.

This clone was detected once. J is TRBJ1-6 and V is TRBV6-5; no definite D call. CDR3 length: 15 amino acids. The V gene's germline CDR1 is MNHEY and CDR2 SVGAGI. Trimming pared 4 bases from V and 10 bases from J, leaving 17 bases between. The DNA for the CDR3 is TGTGCCAGCAGTTCCGCGCCAACCGCGGAGTCACCCCTCCACTTT. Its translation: CASSSAPTAESPLHF.

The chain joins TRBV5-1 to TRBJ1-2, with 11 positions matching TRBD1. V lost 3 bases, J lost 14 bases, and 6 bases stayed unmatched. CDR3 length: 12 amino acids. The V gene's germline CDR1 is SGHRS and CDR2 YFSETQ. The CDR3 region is CASSSGQGASTF. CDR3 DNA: TGCGCCAGCAGCTCAGGACAGGGGGCGAGTACCTTC.

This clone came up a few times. For the CDR3, the DNA is TGTGCCAGCAGTTCTACGCGGGATGGGGGGGGGAGGACCCAGTACTTC. Its protein product is CASSSTRDGGGRTQYF. The genes are TRBV6-5 and TRBJ2-5; 7 bases line up with TRBD2. With V trimmed by 4 bases and J by 7 bases, 15 bases remained unmatched. From germline, CDR1 is MNHEY and CDR2 SVGAGI. The CDR3 covers 16 residues.

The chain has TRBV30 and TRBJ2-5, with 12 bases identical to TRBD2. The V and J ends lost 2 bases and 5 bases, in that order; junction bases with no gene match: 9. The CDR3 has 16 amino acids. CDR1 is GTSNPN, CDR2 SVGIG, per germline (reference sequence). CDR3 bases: TGTGCCTGGAGTCCCGGACTAGCGGGGAATCTGGAGACCCAGTACTTC. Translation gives CAWSPGLAGNLETQYF.

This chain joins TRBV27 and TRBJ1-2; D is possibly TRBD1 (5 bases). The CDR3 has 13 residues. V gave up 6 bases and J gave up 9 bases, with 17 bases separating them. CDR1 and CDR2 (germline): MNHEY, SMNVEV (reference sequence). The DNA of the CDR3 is TGTGCCAGCAGCCAGTCGGGGGATTGGAGCTACACCTTC. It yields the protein CASSQSGDWSYTF.

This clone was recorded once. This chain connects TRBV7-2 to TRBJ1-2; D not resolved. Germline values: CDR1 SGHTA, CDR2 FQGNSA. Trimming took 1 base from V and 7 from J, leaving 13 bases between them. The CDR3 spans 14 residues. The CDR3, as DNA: TGTGCCAGCAGCTTAGTGGTCGGGATCGGTGGCTACACCTTC. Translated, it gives CASSLVVGIGGYTF.

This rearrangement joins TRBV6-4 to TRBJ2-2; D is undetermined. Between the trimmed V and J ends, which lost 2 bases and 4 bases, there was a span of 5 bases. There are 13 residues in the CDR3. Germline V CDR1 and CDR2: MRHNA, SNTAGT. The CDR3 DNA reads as TGTGCCAGCAGTGACGGGCCCACCGGGGAGCTGTTTTTT. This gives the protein CASSDGPTGELFF.

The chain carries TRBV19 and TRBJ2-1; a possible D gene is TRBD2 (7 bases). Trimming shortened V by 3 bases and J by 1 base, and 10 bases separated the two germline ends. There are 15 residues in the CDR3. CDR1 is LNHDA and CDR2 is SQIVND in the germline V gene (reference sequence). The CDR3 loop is CASSIGGRSYNEQFF. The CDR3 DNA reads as TGTGCCAGTAGTATCGGGGGGCGGTCCTACAATGAGCAGTTCTTC.

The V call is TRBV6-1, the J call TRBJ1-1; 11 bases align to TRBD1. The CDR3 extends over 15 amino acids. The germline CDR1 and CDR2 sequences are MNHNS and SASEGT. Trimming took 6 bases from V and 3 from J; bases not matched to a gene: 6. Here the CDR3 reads CASRDRGLEDTEAFF. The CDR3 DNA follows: TGTGCCAGCAGGGACAGGGGGCTCGAGGACACTGAAGCTTTCTTT.

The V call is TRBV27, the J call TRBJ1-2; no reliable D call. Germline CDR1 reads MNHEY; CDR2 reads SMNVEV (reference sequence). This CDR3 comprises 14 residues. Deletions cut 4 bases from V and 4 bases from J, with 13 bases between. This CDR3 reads CASSWAGGLYGYTF. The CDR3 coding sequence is TGTGCCAGCAGTTGGGCGGGCGGCCTCTATGGCTACACCTTC.